This TCR beta chain was profiled in a study of blood T cells in healthy people across ages. V shed 6 bases and J 3 bases; nucleotides not matched to a gene: 6. Germline V gene lookup returns CDR1 DFQATT and CDR2 SNEGSKA (reference sequence). CDR3 length: 14 amino acids. Study outcomes and limitations: Older age went with lower TCR beta diversity per million T cells, in a roughly linear way. CMV infection status of these donors was not known. Donors of long life had a larger count of naive CD4+ cells and greater diversity than aged donors.

With a J-beta primer mix and a sample-barcoded 5' primer, a second PCR ran about 7 to 12 cycles. One entry per CDR3 protein results from TCRdb running MiXCR on the 5' RACE reads. The sample contains 630,000 or so distinct CDR3 sequences, 25% to 35% of which appear only once. Samples each yielded at least 5.5 micrograms of total RNA. In its sample, this clonotype was seen a few times. Its antigen remains unknown. The chain combines TRBV20-1 with TRBJ2-1; 9 positions match TRBD2. This receptor was identified in a woman aged 80 or older in good health. The source material was blood. CDR3 bases: TGCAGTGCGGTTAGCGGGGGAAACTACAATGAGCAGTTCTTC. Translated, it gives CSAVSGGNYNEQFF.